Listed here is a single TCR beta chain. Other DNA sequences in the same sample also yield this CDR3. The sample is drawn from a study of control samples from healthy donors and cancer patients. The table came from immunoSEQ multiplex PCR; TCRdb's copy has only in-frame clones and leaves some out. This table holds 120,000 to 150,000 clones, more than 90% found once. The CDR3 is made up of 15 amino acids. Germline V gene sequence: CDR1 SGHRS, CDR2 YFSETQ. Trimming took 0 bases from V and 0 from J, leaving 7 bases between them. This clonotype originated in a man aged 30-40 years in good health. The chain joins TRBV5-1 to TRBJ1-3; D gene unclear. The sample taken for sequencing was blood. The CDR3 reads CASSLARSSGNTIYF. CDR3 DNA: TGCGCCAGCAGCTTGGCCCGGAGCTCTGGAAACACCATATATTTT.